The 5 T cell receptor beta chains below come from one sample, sequenced in a study of CD8 T cells in Susac syndrome. Random hexamers were used to reverse transcribe an amount of roughly 0.45 to 1 ug RNA. TCRdb independently ran MiXCR on the immunoSEQ multiplex PCR reads; one entry per CDR3 protein. The sample includes over 65,000 distinct CDR3 sequences, roughly 91% of them seen just once. The sample comprised CD4+ T cells from PBMCs. The receptors come from a human donor with Susac syndrome.

The chain joins TRBV7-2 to TRBJ1-2; a possible D gene is TRBD1 (6 bases). This CDR3 is built from 17 residues. Trimming removed 3 bases at V and 7 bases at J, with 24 bases between. Germline loops: CDR1 SGHTA, CDR2 FQGNSA. The CDR3 reads CASSFDRSTRSGSGYTF. The DNA of the CDR3 is TGTGCCAGCAGCTTTGACAGGTCCACGCGCAGCGGTTCTGGCTACACCTTC.

This clonotype was picked up a small number of times. The gene calls are TRBV5-1 and TRBJ2-7, with 7 bases fitting TRBD1. This CDR3 has 13 residues. Losses at the gene ends were 4 bases for V and 2 bases for J; bases not matched to a gene: 3. Germline V gene sequence: CDR1 SGHRS, CDR2 YFSETQ. CDR3 nucleotides: TGCGCCAGCAGCCGGGACAGTCCCTACGAGCAGTACTTC. Its protein is CASSRDSPYEQYF. Together with reference TRBV5-1 and TRBJ2-7, the CDR3 gives the full variable domain: KAGVTQTPRYLIKTRGQQVTLSCSPISGHRSVSWYQQTPGQGLQFLFEYFSETQRNKGNFPGRFSGRQFSNSRSEMNVSTLELGDSALYLCASSRDSPYEQYFGPGTRLTVT.

This clonotype was picked up a small number of times. V and J are TRBV6-4 and TRBJ1-1, with D unresolved. The germline CDR1 and CDR2 sequences are MRHNA and SNTAGT. This CDR3 has 13 residues. V was trimmed by 9 bases and J by 0 bases, leaving 11 bases between them. CDR3 in DNA: TGTGCCAGTAGAGCAACAGTGAACACTGAAGCTTTCTTT. Translation: CASRATVNTEAFF.

This chain links TRBV5-1 with TRBJ2-4; D unresolved. Germline V CDR1 and CDR2: SGHRS, YFSETQ. The ends were cut back, 2 bases at V and 1 base at J, with 13 bases in the middle. There are 16 residues in the CDR3. In DNA form, the CDR3 reads TGCGCCAGCAGCTTACAATCCATAGGGGCCAAAAACATTCAGTACTTC. Translation gives CASSLQSIGAKNIQYF.

The chain employs TRBV18 and TRBJ2-1; TRBD1 matches 7 bases. Germline V CDR1 and CDR2: KGHSH, LQKENI. Trimming took 4 bases from V and 10 from J; bases not matched to a gene: 10. The CDR3 sequence is 14 residues long. The CDR3 protein is CASSLNTGVGEQFF. CDR3 DNA: TGTGCCAGCTCACTGAATACAGGGGTTGGGGAGCAGTTCTTC.